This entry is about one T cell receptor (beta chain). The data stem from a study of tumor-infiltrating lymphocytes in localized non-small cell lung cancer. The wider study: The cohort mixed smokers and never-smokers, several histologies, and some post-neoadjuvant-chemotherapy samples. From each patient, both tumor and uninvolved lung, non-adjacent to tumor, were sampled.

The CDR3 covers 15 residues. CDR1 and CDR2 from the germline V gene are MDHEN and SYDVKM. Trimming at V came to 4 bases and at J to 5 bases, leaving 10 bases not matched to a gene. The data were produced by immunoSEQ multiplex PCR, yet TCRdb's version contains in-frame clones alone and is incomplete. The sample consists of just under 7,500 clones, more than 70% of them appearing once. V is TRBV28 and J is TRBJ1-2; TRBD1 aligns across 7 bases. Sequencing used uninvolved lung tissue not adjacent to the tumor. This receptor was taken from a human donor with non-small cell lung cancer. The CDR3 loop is CASSSPTGQGYGYTF. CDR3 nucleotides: TGTGCCAGCAGTTCTCCGACAGGGCAAGGGTATGGCTACACCTTC.